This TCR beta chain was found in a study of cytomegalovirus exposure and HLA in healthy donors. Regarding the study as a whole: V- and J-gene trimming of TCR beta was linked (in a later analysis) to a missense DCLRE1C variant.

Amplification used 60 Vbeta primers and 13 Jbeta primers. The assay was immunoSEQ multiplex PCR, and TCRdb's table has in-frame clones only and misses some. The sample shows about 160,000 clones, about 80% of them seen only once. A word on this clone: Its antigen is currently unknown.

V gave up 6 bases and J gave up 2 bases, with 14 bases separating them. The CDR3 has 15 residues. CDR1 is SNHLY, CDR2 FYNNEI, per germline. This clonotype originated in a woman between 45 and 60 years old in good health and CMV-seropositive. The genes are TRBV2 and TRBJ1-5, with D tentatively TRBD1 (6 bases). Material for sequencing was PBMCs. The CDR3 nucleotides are TGTGCCAGCAGACAGGGTAGTTTCGGCAATCAGCCCCAGCATTTT. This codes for CASRQGSFGNQPQHF.